The 29 T cell receptor beta chains given below trace back to one sample, sequenced in a study of blood T cell repertoires in COVID-19. Data came from immunoSEQ multiplex PCR; TCRdb stores just in-frame clones and leaves some out. The sample contains 300,000 or so clones, just under 90% of which appear only once. Sequenced: PBMCs or T cells enriched from blood (not recorded which). The receptor set was obtained from a woman between 45 and 65 years old who had been exposed to COVID-19.

This chain uses TRBV6-5 with TRBJ1-2, with D possibly being TRBD1 (5 bases). Trimming removed 8 bases at V and 4 bases at J, with 11 bases between. Germline CDR1 MNHEY, CDR2 SVGAGI. CDR3 length: 12 amino acids. DNA for the CDR3: TGTGCCAGCCAGGGTTCGTCCTATGGCTACACCTTC. Translated: CASQGSSYGYTF.

The chain has TRBV6-4 and TRBJ1-2; D is perhaps TRBD1 (6 bases). Trimming shortened V by 2 bases and J by 6 bases, and 10 bases separated the two germline ends. CDR1 and CDR2 (germline): MRHNA, SNTAGT. This CDR3 has 13 residues. The CDR3 DNA reads TGTGCCAGCAGTGACACAGGGATGCATGGCTACACCTTC. Translated, it gives CASSDTGMHGYTF.

The rearrangement uses TRBV25-1 and TRBJ1-3; D gene ambiguous. Germline V gives CDR1 MGHDK, CDR2 SYGVNS. This CDR3 is 13 amino acids long. V shed 5 bases and J shed 0 bases, with 5 bases lying between them. DNA for the CDR3: TGTGCCAGCAGTTACAGCTCTGGAAACACCATATATTTT. Translated: CASSYSSGNTIYF.

The DNA for the CDR3 is TGTGCCAGCAGTGTGCTCCGGGACTCACTTGACTATGGCTACACCTTC. Residues: CASSVLRDSLDYGYTF. J is TRBJ1-2 and V is TRBV2; a possible D gene is TRBD1 (5 bases). V lost 4 bases and J lost 3, with 18 bases in between. The CDR3 loop spans 16 amino acids. Germline V lookup: CDR1 SNHLY, CDR2 FYNNEI.

This clone was observed a few times. This chain uses TRBV3-1 (or the pseudogene TRBV3-2) with TRBJ1-4; weak D call: TRBD1 (6 bases). The length of the CDR3 is 16 residues. Trimming took off 6 bases at V and 3 bases at J, with 17 bases between the two ends. Germline loops: CDR1 LGHDT, CDR2 YNNKEL (reference sequence). The CDR3 protein is CASRDSHDIPNEKLFF. The CDR3 DNA is TGTGCCAGCAGGGACAGTCACGATATTCCTAATGAAAAACTGTTTTTT.

This chain links TRBV6-5 with TRBJ2-1, with 9 bases aligning to TRBD1. V shed 2 bases, J shed 7 bases, and the junction held 9 bases outside the gene matches. This CDR3 contains 16 residues. Germline CDR1 MNHEY, CDR2 SVGAGI. CDR3 nucleotide sequence: TGTGCCAGCAGTTACCCAGCGGGACAGGGTGGGAATGAGCAGTTCTTC. Translation gives CASSYPAGQGGNEQFF.

This chain joins TRBV10-3 and TRBJ2-3, with 8 bases aligning to TRBD2. The germline gives CDR1 ENHRY, CDR2 SYGVKD. This CDR3 region has 16 residues. V shed 4 bases, J shed 0 bases, and the junction held 6 bases outside the gene matches. The CDR3 sequence: CAISAISGASTDTQYF. CDR3 DNA: TGTGCCATCAGTGCGATTAGCGGGGCTAGCACAGATACGCAGTATTTT.

V gene TRBV11-2 combines with J gene TRBJ2-7; 7 positions agree with TRBD1. The germline gives CDR1 SGHAT, CDR2 FQNNGV. CDR3 length: 15 residues. Germline trimming cut 2 bases from V and 3 bases from J; bases unmatched to any gene: 7. CDR3 protein: CASSLTGDPRYEQYF. CDR3 bases: TGTGCCAGCAGCTTAACAGGGGACCCTCGCTACGAGCAGTACTTC. The variable domain in full, completed from reference TRBV11-2 and TRBJ2-7, reads EAGVAQSPRYKIIEKRQSVAFWCNPISGHATLYWYQQILGQGPKLLIQFQNNGVVDDSQLPKDRFSAERLKGVDSTLKIQPAKLEDSAVYLCASSLTGDPRYEQYFGPGTRLTVT.

The rearrangement links TRBV28 to TRBJ2-4; a weak D match, TRBD2 (6 bases). Trimming cost V 3 bases and J 7 bases, with 13 bases left between them. This CDR3 comprises 14 residues. Germline V gives CDR1 MDHEN, CDR2 SYDVKM. The CDR3: CASSFGGSQNIQYF. The CDR3 nucleotides read TGTGCCAGCAGTTTTGGAGGGTCGCAGAACATTCAGTACTTC.

V and J are TRBV3-1 (or the pseudogene TRBV3-2) and TRBJ2-7, with D possibly matching TRBD2 (7 bases). CDR1 is LGHDT and CDR2 is YNNKEL in the germline V gene (reference sequence). This CDR3 has 20 amino acids. Trimming shortened V by 1 base and J by 0 bases, and 25 bases separated the two germline ends. The CDR3 coding sequence is TGTGCCAGCAGCCAAGGGGGGGGCGACAGGACCCCATATACCTCCTACGAGCAGTACTTC. Amino acids: CASSQGGGDRTPYTSYEQYF.

The chain employs TRBV5-6 and TRBJ1-4; the match to TRBD1 covers 7 bases. CDR1 and CDR2 (germline): SGHDT, YYEEEE. The trim removed 4 bases at V and 7 bases at J, leaving 10 bases unmatched. The length of the CDR3 is 15 residues. The CDR3 region is CASSLDRASGEKLFF. The CDR3 bases are TGTGCCAGCAGCCTTGACAGGGCCTCGGGTGAAAAACTGTTTTTT.

The chain employs TRBV21-1 and TRBJ1-2; the table gives TRBD1 as D, unverified against the DNA. TRBV21-1 represents a pseudogene. This CDR3 has 15 amino acids. The CDR3 region is CASSNLWGTHSGYTF. The CDR3 DNA is TGTGCCAGCAGCAATTTGTGGGGGACACATTCTGGCTACACCTTC.

The chain uses TRBV5-1 and TRBJ1-6; perhaps TRBD1 as D (5 bases). This CDR3 has 14 amino acids. CDR1 and CDR2 from the germline V gene are SGHRS and YFSETQ. Trimming pared 0 bases from V and 14 bases from J, leaving 15 bases between. The CDR3 region has the DNA TGCGCCAGCAGCTTGGCGTGGGGAGGGGAGGCCCTCCACTTT. It codes for CASSLAWGGEALHF.

The genes are TRBV5-1 and TRBJ1-6, with a tentative D call TRBD1 (5 bases). This CDR3 comprises 16 residues. Trimming removed 0 bases from V and 7 bases from J, with 14 bases in between. Germline V gene data show CDR1 as SGHRS and CDR2 as YFSETQ. The CDR3 DNA reads TGCGCCAGCAGCTTGGAAGGGGCGGCCGGGAATTCACCCCTCCACTTT. This encodes CASSLEGAAGNSPLHF.

V is TRBV10-3 and J is TRBJ2-7; 11 bases are shared with TRBD1. Germline assignment: CDR1 ENHRY and CDR2 SYGVKD. The CDR3 covers 14 residues. The V gene end was trimmed by 6 bases and the J gene end by 5 bases; junction bases not matched to a gene: 6. CDR3 in DNA: TGTGCCATCAGATTGGACAGGGGGCACCACGAGCAGTACTTC. This gives the protein CAIRLDRGHHEQYF.

The chain is built from TRBV5-1 and TRBJ2-3, with TRBD2 matching 8 bases. The CDR3 runs 16 residues. The ends lost 0 bases at V and 2 bases at J; junction bases unmatched: 5. Germline V gene sequence: CDR1 SGHRS, CDR2 YFSETQ. The DNA for the CDR3 is TGCGCCAGCAGCTTGGTGGTAGCGGGGCCCACAGATACGCAGTATTTT. Translating it yields CASSLVVAGPTDTQYF.

The chain links TRBV12-3 or TRBV12-4 to TRBJ2-1; D remains ambiguous. Trimming left V 1 base short and J 7 bases short, with 8 bases between. This CDR3 contains 13 residues. The CDR3, as DNA: TGTGCCAGCAGTTTAGGCCCGCGGAATGAGCAGTTCTTC. As protein: CASSLGPRNEQFF.

J is TRBJ2-1 and V is TRBV7-9; no reliable D call. Looked up from germline, CDR1 is SEHNR and CDR2 is FQNEAQ (reference sequence). The CDR3 has 15 residues. V was clipped by 1 base and J by 0 bases, with 7 bases between them. In DNA, the CDR3 is TGTGCCAGCAGCTTAGGTGAGAGCTCCTACAATGAGCAGTTCTTC. Translation: CASSLGESSYNEQFF.

The rearrangement uses TRBV11-1 and TRBJ1-1; TRBD1 matches at 7 bases. CDR3 length equals 16 residues. Germline loops: CDR1 SGHAT, CDR2 FQDESV (reference sequence). Trimming cost V 5 bases and J 3 bases; bases outside gene matches: 12. The CDR3 DNA follows: TGTGCCAGCAGCCCTCACAGGGGACCGGGGGACACTGAAGCTTTCTTT. The encoded protein is CASSPHRGPGDTEAFF.

The chain couples TRBV20-1 to TRBJ2-1, with D possibly matching TRBD1 (5 bases). This CDR3 comprises 13 residues. Germline CDR1 is DFQATT and CDR2 is SNEGSKA (reference sequence). V lost 3 bases to trimming and J lost 7 bases, with 13 bases between them. CDR3 sequence reads: CSASWAGWNEQFF. CDR3 coding DNA: TGCAGTGCTAGTTGGGCAGGGTGGAATGAGCAGTTCTTC.

This rearrangement joins TRBV4-2 to TRBJ1-5, with D unresolved. Germline CDR1 reads LGHNA; CDR2 reads YNFKEQ. CDR3 length: 13 amino acids. V was clipped by 5 bases and J by 4 bases, with 9 bases between them. The CDR3: CASSAERNQPQHF. CDR3 DNA sequence: TGTGCCAGCAGCGCAGAGAGGAATCAGCCCCAGCATTTT.

The rearrangement links TRBV11-2 to TRBJ1-4; 11 bases are shared with TRBD1. CDR3 length equals 18 residues. Trimming removed 5 bases from V and 4 bases from J; junction bases left unmatched: 12. The germline V gene has CDR1 SGHAT and CDR2 FQNNGV. Written as DNA, the CDR3 is TGTGCCAGCAGCGCACCCCGGGACAGGGGGTCAATTAATGAAAAACTGTTTTTT. The encoded protein is CASSAPRDRGSINEKLFF.

The chain recombines TRBV12-3 or TRBV12-4 with TRBJ2-1; the match to TRBD2 covers 7 bases. Unmatched junction bases numbered 2, after V lost 6 bases and J lost 6 bases. This CDR3 spans 12 amino acids. The CDR3 reads CASRRLANEQFF. The CDR3 DNA follows: TGTGCCAGCAGAAGACTAGCCAATGAGCAGTTCTTC.

The chain recombines TRBV5-1 with TRBJ1-2; D is perhaps TRBD1 (6 bases). Germline CDR1 is SGHRS and CDR2 is YFSETQ. V lost 0 bases and J 0 bases, leaving 9 bases between the germline ends. The CDR3 has 15 residues. CDR3 DNA sequence: TGCGCCAGCAGCTTGGTAACAGGGCCTAACTATGGCTACACCTTC. Amino acid sequence: CASSLVTGPNYGYTF.

This sequence joins TRBV4-1 and TRBJ1-2, with 8 bases that match TRBD1. Trimming at V came to 1 base and at J to 5 bases, leaving 9 bases not matched to a gene. Germline V gives CDR1 MGHRA, CDR2 YSYEKL. CDR3 length: 16 residues. The CDR3 spells CASSQVMQGATYGYTF. The DNA for the CDR3 is TGCGCCAGCAGCCAAGTTATGCAGGGGGCAACGTATGGCTACACCTTC.

The chain links TRBV29-1 to TRBJ2-3; 8 bases are shared with TRBD1. V shed 6 bases, J shed 3 bases, and the junction held 8 bases outside the gene matches. The CDR3 sequence is 14 residues long. Per the germline V gene, CDR1 is SQVTM and CDR2 is ANQGSEA. The CDR3 DNA sequence: TGCAGCGTCAGTGGGCAGGGGGCGACAGATACGCAGTATTTT. Translation gives CSVSGQGATDTQYF.

The chain carries TRBV5-8 and TRBJ1-4; maybe TRBD1 (6 bases). The V gene lost 4 bases and the J gene lost 2 bases, with 15 bases spanning the gap. The CDR3 is 16 amino acids. Germline V lookup: CDR1 SGHTS, CDR2 YDEGEE. The chain's CDR3 is CASSLINRATNEKLFF. The CDR3 nucleotides read TGTGCCAGCAGCCTGATAAACAGGGCGACTAATGAAAAACTGTTTTTT.

The V call is TRBV30, the J call TRBJ2-1; tentatively, D is TRBD1 (6 bases). The CDR3 totals 14 residues. CDR1 and CDR2 from the germline V gene are GTSNPN and SVGIG (reference sequence). Trimming shortened V by 2 bases and J by 4 bases, and 12 bases separated the two germline ends. CDR3 bases: TGTGCCTGGAGTTTTCAGACAGGATACAATGAGCAGTTCTTC. Protein product: CAWSFQTGYNEQFF.

This chain uses TRBV7-2 with TRBJ1-5; D remains ambiguous. V was shortened by 4 bases and J by 0 bases, with 13 bases between the two germline ends. Germline values: CDR1 SGHTA, CDR2 FQGNSA. The CDR3 consists of 16 residues. The CDR3 DNA reads TGTGCCAGCAGCTCTCCGACTGATAATAGCAATCAGCCCCAGCATTTT. Amino acids: CASSSPTDNSNQPQHF.